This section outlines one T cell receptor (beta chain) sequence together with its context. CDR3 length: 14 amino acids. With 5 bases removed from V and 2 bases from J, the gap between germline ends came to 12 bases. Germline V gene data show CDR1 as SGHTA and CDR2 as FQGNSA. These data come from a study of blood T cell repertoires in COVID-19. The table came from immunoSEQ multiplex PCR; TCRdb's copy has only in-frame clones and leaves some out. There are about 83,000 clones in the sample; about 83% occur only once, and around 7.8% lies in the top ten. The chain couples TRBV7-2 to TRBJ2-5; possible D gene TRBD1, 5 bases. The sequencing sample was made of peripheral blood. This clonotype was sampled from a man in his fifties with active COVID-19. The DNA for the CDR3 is TGTGCCAGCAGCCCGCAGGGATGGCAAGAGACCCAGTACTTC. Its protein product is CASSPQGWQETQYF.